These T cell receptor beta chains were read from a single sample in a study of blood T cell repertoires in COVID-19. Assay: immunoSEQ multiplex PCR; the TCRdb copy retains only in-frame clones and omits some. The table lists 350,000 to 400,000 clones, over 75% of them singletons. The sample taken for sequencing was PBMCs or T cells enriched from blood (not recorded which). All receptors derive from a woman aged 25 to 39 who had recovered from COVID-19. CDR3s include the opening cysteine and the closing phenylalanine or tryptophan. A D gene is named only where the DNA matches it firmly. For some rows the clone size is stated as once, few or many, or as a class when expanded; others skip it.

DNA: TGTGCCAGCAGCTTAGTCGAGACAGGATATGGCTACACCTTC
CDR3: CASSLVETGYGYTF
D: -
V: TRBV11-2
J: TRBJ1-2
size: once

DNA: TGCGCCAGCAGCTACGGACAGGGGAAAGAGACCCAGTACTTC
CDR3: CASSYGQGKETQYF
D: TRBD1
V: TRBV5-1
J: TRBJ2-5
size: -

DNA: TGTGCCAGTAGTAATACAGGGGGTTACGAGCAGTACTTC
CDR3: CASSNTGGYEQYF
D: TRBD1
V: TRBV19
J: TRBJ2-7
size: -

DNA: TGTGCCAGCAGTTTATTTTTCCTAGCCTCAACCGGAGATACGCAGTATTTT
CDR3: CASSLFFLASTGDTQYF
D: -
V: TRBV28
J: TRBJ2-3
size: -

DNA: TGTGCCAGCTCACCACCCGAAGGTCGGGATCAGCCCCAGCATTTT
CDR3: CASSPPEGRDQPQHF
D: -
V: TRBV18
J: TRBJ1-5
size: -

DNA: TGCAGCGTTGACAGGGGGGCGGATGGCTACACCTTC
CDR3: CSVDRGADGYTF
D: TRBD1
V: TRBV29-1
J: TRBJ1-2
size: -

DNA: TGTGCCAGCAGTAACGGACAGGGTGGAGATGGCTACACCTTC
CDR3: CASSNGQGGDGYTF
D: TRBD1
V: TRBV6-5
J: TRBJ1-2
size: once

DNA: TGCGCCAGCAGCCACCTTAGCGGGACTTCCTACAATGAGCAGTTCTTC
CDR3: CASSHLSGTSYNEQFF
D: TRBD2
V: TRBV4-1
J: TRBJ2-1
size: -

DNA: TGTGCCAGCAGTTCTAGGGGGGGCGGGTACTACGAGCAGTACTTC
CDR3: CASSSRGGGYYEQYF
D: -
V: TRBV27
J: TRBJ2-7
size: once

DNA: TGTGCCAGCAGCTCGGCTAGCGGGGGGGCTGGGGAGCTGTTTTTT
CDR3: CASSSASGGAGELFF
D: TRBD2
V: TRBV5-4
J: TRBJ2-2
size: -

DNA: TGTGCCTGGTTGGGGCCGGGACTACCAAGCTCCTACGAGCAGTACTTC
CDR3: CAWLGPGLPSSYEQYF
D: TRBD2
V: TRBV30
J: TRBJ2-7
size: -

DNA: TGTGCCAGCAGCTTCACAGGGGTGGATGGCTACACCTTC
CDR3: CASSFTGVDGYTF
D: TRBD1
V: TRBV7-9
J: TRBJ1-2
size: -

DNA: TGTGCCATCAGTGAGTCGGGGGGGTATTCCTATGGCTACACCTTC
CDR3: CAISESGGYSYGYTF
D: -
V: TRBV10-3
J: TRBJ1-2
size: -

DNA: TGTGCCAGCAGCAAAGGGCCAGCGGGGGACGACTCCTACAATGAGCAGTTCTTC
CDR3: CASSKGPAGDDSYNEQFF
D: -
V: TRBV21-1
J: TRBJ2-1
size: -

DNA: TGCGCCAGCAGTGGGGGACTAGGGACCTACAATGAGCAGTTCTTC
CDR3: CASSGGLGTYNEQFF
D: TRBD2
V: TRBV10-1
J: TRBJ2-1
size: few

DNA: TGTGCCAGCAGTTTATCGCACAGGTCTCAAGAGACCCAGTACTTC
CDR3: CASSLSHRSQETQYF
D: -
V: TRBV27
J: TRBJ2-5
size: -

DNA: TGTGCCAGCAGCGACTCAGGGACAGCTTCGAACACTGAAGCTTTCTTT
CDR3: CASSDSGTASNTEAFF
D: TRBD1
V: TRBV13
J: TRBJ1-1
size: -

DNA: TGCGCCAGCAGCTCCGGGACAGGGGATTTCTACGAGCAGTACTTC
CDR3: CASSSGTGDFYEQYF
D: TRBD1
V: TRBV5-1
J: TRBJ2-7
size: -

DNA: TGTGCCAGCAGCCCAGGCACGACGGCGAACTATGGCTACACCTTC
CDR3: CASSPGTTANYGYTF
D: -
V: TRBV5-5
J: TRBJ1-2
size: -

DNA: TGTGCCCTATATGGGGCAGGGTCATTTAACTATGGCTACACCTTC
CDR3: CALYGAGSFNYGYTF
D: -
V: TRBV2
J: TRBJ1-2
size: -

DNA: TGTGCCAGCAGTGAATCTCGAGGGACTAGCGGACATGAGCAGTTCTTC
CDR3: CASSESRGTSGHEQFF
D: TRBD2
V: TRBV6-1
J: TRBJ2-1
size: -

DNA: TGTGCCAGTAGTATGGGAGCGGGGGGGTACAATGAGCAGTTCTTC
CDR3: CASSMGAGGYNEQFF
D: TRBD2
V: TRBV19
J: TRBJ2-1
size: -

DNA: TGTGCCAGCTCACCAGCGACAGTTCCTCCCTTCGAGGGCTACACCTTC
CDR3: CASSPATVPPFEGYTF
D: -
V: TRBV18
J: TRBJ1-2
size: -

DNA: TGTGCCAGCAGAGCGGGAGTATCCTACAATGAGCAGTTCTTC
CDR3: CASRAGVSYNEQFF
D: TRBD2
V: TRBV27
J: TRBJ2-1
size: -

DNA: TGTGCCAGTAAAACAGGGACCCTTGACTACGAGCAGTACTTC
CDR3: CASKTGTLDYEQYF
D: -
V: TRBV27
J: TRBJ2-7
size: -

DNA: TGTGCCAGCAGCCACAAGGGTGGTAGCGGGGCAGATACGCAGTATTTT
CDR3: CASSHKGGSGADTQYF
D: TRBD2
V: TRBV7-3
J: TRBJ2-3
size: -

DNA: TGTGCCAGCAGCTTGGGGGCCCACTCCACAGAAGAGACCCAGTACTTC
CDR3: CASSLGAHSTEETQYF
D: -
V: TRBV5-6
J: TRBJ2-5
size: once